The 14 T cell receptor beta chains below were found in one sample sequenced in a study of long-term antiretroviral therapy in people with HIV. Survey-level resolution applied to immunoSEQ assay v3.0. The protocol was immunoSEQ multiplex PCR, while the TCRdb copy is restricted to in-frame clones and leaves out a portion. This sample has over 25,000 clones, with 70% to 90% found just once. This material consisted of unsorted PBMCs, taken 0.5 years after starting antiretroviral therapy. The receptors were gathered from a woman between 18 and 29 years old with HIV.

The chain joins TRBV27 to TRBJ1-5; D is ambiguous. Germline V lookup: CDR1 MNHEY, CDR2 SMNVEV (reference sequence). Trimming removed 4 bases from V and 0 bases from J, with 13 bases in between. The CDR3 consists of 16 residues. The CDR3 sequence: CASSYRGGLSNQPQHF. The CDR3 DNA is TGTGCCAGCAGTTATCGGGGAGGGCTTAGCAATCAGCCCCAGCATTTT.

The chain recombines TRBV19 with TRBJ2-5; 14 nucleotides agree with TRBD2. The CDR3 has 16 amino acids. Germline V lookup: CDR1 LNHDA, CDR2 SQIVND (reference sequence). V lost 5 bases to trimming and J lost 3 bases; unmatched junction nucleotides: 5. This CDR3 reads CASSSWGLAGEETQYF. CDR3 nucleotide sequence: TGTGCCAGTAGTTCCTGGGGACTAGCGGGAGAAGAGACCCAGTACTTC.

This chain joins TRBV19 and TRBJ1-2; maybe TRBD1 (5 bases). V was cut by 6 bases and J by 3 bases, with 14 bases left in between. The CDR3 runs to 14 residues. Looked up from germline, CDR1 is LNHDA and CDR2 is SQIVND (reference sequence). The CDR3 protein is CASRTGGKDYGYTF. The DNA of the CDR3 is TGTGCCAGTAGAACGGGGGGAAAAGACTATGGCTACACCTTC. Drawing the rest from reference TRBV19 and TRBJ1-2, the complete variable domain is DGGITQSPKYLFRKEGQNVTLSCEQNLNHDAMYWYRQDPGQGLRLIYYSQIVNDFQKGDIAEGYSVSREKKESFPLTVTSAQKNPTAFYLCASRTGGKDYGYTFGSGTRLTVV.

This chain joins TRBV19 and TRBJ2-7; the D gene is possibly TRBD2 (7 bases). The V gene lost 3 bases and the J gene lost 3 bases, with 12 bases spanning the gap. Germline V gene sequence: CDR1 LNHDA, CDR2 SQIVND (reference sequence). CDR3 length: 14 residues. CDR3 loop: CASSIRGARYEQYF. The CDR3 DNA sequence: TGTGCCAGTAGTATCCGGGGGGCCCGCTACGAGCAGTACTTC.

This clone appeared a single time. The V call is TRBV28, the J call TRBJ2-4, with 10 bases identical to TRBD2. The germline V gene has CDR1 MDHEN and CDR2 SYDVKM. This CDR3 has 18 residues. With 3 bases clipped from V and 0 bases from J, the junction kept 8 bases outside the gene matches. DNA for the CDR3: TGTGCCAGCAGTTTCGAGACTAGCGGGTCACTAGCCAAAAACATTCAGTACTTC. It is translated as CASSFETSGSLAKNIQYF.

The chain recombines TRBV6-1 with TRBJ1-3, with D uncertain. Trimming stripped 6 bases from V and 0 bases from J, with 12 bases between. There are 15 residues in the CDR3. Germline V gene lookup returns CDR1 MNHNS and CDR2 SASEGT. The CDR3 DNA reads as TGTGCCAGCAGGTCCAGTTTTACCTCTGGAAACACCATATATTTT. Translating gives CASRSSFTSGNTIYF.

The chain employs TRBV7-2 and TRBJ2-7; D gene ambiguous. Germline V gives CDR1 SGHTA, CDR2 FQGNSA. V was shortened by 1 base and J by 3 bases, with 1 base between the two germline ends. The CDR3 spans 11 residues. The CDR3 sequence: CASSLDYEQYF. CDR3 nucleotides: TGTGCCAGCAGCTTAGACTACGAGCAGTACTTC.

This chain joins TRBV28 and TRBJ1-3, with D maybe TRBD1 (5 bases). The CDR3 covers 13 residues. Per germline, CDR1 MDHEN and CDR2 SYDVKM. The V end was cut by 10 bases, the J end by 4 bases, with 14 bases between. The CDR3 region has the DNA TGTGCCAACGGGACTTTTGGAGGAAACACCATATATTTT. It codes for CANGTFGGNTIYF.

V usage is TRBV7-6 and J usage is TRBJ2-7, with D unresolved. The V end was cut by 5 bases, the J end by 6 bases, with 8 bases between. The CDR3 runs to 11 residues. Germline V gives CDR1 SGHVS, CDR2 FNYEAQ. The CDR3 here is CASSTVGEQYF. DNA for the CDR3: TGTGCCAGCAGCACGGTCGGCGAGCAGTACTTC.

This clone was seen only once. V and J are TRBV6-6 and TRBJ2-2; D possibly matches TRBD1 or TRBD2 (5 bases each). Germline-derived CDR1 and CDR2 are MNHNY and SVGAGI (reference sequence). This CDR3 spans 15 amino acids. The germline V and J ends were trimmed by 5 bases and 5 bases, with 15 bases remaining between them. This chain's CDR3 is CASSPRDRNTGELFF. The CDR3 DNA sequence: TGTGCCAGCAGTCCCCGGGACCGGAATACCGGGGAGCTGTTTTTT.

The chain employs TRBV9 and TRBJ2-7; unclear D gene. CDR3 length: 12 amino acids. Germline CDR1 and CDR2: SGDLS and YYNGEE. V lost 2 bases, J lost 6 bases, and 9 bases lay in between. DNA for the CDR3: TGTGCCAGCAGCGTGGGGTTCACCGAGCAGTACTTC. Translating gives CASSVGFTEQYF.

Concerning this clone: One junction end disagrees with the germline gene, perhaps due to a read error. The J gene is TRBJ1-3, the V gene TRBV7-7, with TRBD1 as a possible D gene (6 bases). CDR3 length equals 17 residues. CDR1 and CDR2 from the germline V gene are SSHAT and FNYEAQ (reference sequence). In DNA, the CDR3 is TGTGCTAGCAGCCCGATAACTCAGGGGCCCAATGGAAACACCATATATTTT. It is translated as CASSPITQGPNGNTIYF. The full variable domain, its missing parts supplied by reference TRBV7-7 and TRBJ1-3, is GAGVSQSPRYKVTKRGQDVTLRCDPISSHATLYWYQQALGQGPEFLTYFNYEAQPDKSGLPSDRFSAERPEGSISTLTIQRTEQRDSAMYRCASSPITQGPNGNTIYFGEGSWLTVV.

CDR3 sequence: CASSRIRGVAKNIQYF. DNA for the CDR3: TGTGCCAGCTCTAGAATTCGGGGGGTAGCCAAAAACATTCAGTACTTC. V gene TRBV7-3 combines with J gene TRBJ2-4, with 7 positions matching TRBD2. The CDR3 sequence is 16 residues long. Germline CDR1 SGHTA, CDR2 FQGTGA. Trimming at V came to 8 bases and at J to 0 bases, leaving 10 bases not matched to a gene.

The gene calls are TRBV19 and TRBJ1-4; D is unresolved. Germline CDR1 and CDR2: LNHDA and SQIVND (reference sequence). V lost 3 bases to trimming and J lost 5 bases, with 16 bases between them. This CDR3 has 16 amino acids. The chain's CDR3 is CASSIIRQSNNEKLFF. In DNA, the CDR3 is TGTGCCAGTAGTATCATAAGGCAGTCGAACAATGAAAAACTGTTTTTT.